This T cell receptor (beta chain) was recovered during a study of T cell responses to AZD1222 COVID-19 vaccine. Study-level points and caveats: Regions 160-218 and 743-854 dominated among vaccine-associated CD4 TCRs spanning spike. Only six AZD1222 recipients tested seropositive at baseline.

Trimming at V came to 3 bases and at J to 6 bases, leaving 5 bases not matched to a gene. The CDR3 totals 13 residues. The germline gives CDR1 MDHEN, CDR2 SYDVKM. Comment on this clone: Its cognate antigen is unknown.

Here immunoSEQ multiplex PCR was the method, and the copy in TCRdb shows in-frame clones only, minus some. The repertoire holds about 96,000 clones, with around 91% as singletons. The chain uses TRBV28 and TRBJ2-7, with TRBD2 matching over 7 bases. The TCR was taken from an adult in good health. The sample was peripheral blood, taken on day 0 of MenACWY control vaccination. In nucleotides, the CDR3 is TGTGCCAGCAGTTTGGGTCTAGCGGTCGAGCAGTACTTC. Translated: CASSLGLAVEQYF.